One sample yielded the 26 T cell receptor beta chains listed below, sequenced in a study of breast tumors, draining lymph nodes, adjacent tissues. Breast cancer patients provided tissue from their axillary draining lymph nodes. TCRdb analysed the multiplex PCR reads with MiXCR anew, one entry per CDR3 protein. The sample shows about 270,000 distinct CDR3 sequences, 30% of them seen only once. Material for sequencing was axillary lymph node tissue. These TCRs come from a female donor with breast cancer. Some clones in this sample may be carry-over from other donors' samples.

The sample holds a few counts of this clonotype. This chain joins TRBV3-1 and TRBJ1-4, with D hard to call. V was trimmed by 1 base and J by 5 bases, leaving 11 bases between them. Germline values: CDR1 LGHDT, CDR2 YNNKEL (reference sequence). The CDR3 extends over 15 amino acids. In DNA, the CDR3 is TGTGCCAGCAGCCAAGTCGGCAGTTTAAATGAAAAACTGTTTTTT. Its translation: CASSQVGSLNEKLFF.

This clonotype was observed at least ten times. This rearrangement joins TRBV5-6 to TRBJ2-2; D is unresolved. The CDR3 has 14 amino acids. CDR1 SGHDT and CDR2 YYEEEE come from the germline V gene. V lost 5 bases and J 4 bases, leaving 12 bases between the germline ends. CDR3 nucleotide sequence: TGTGCCAGCAGTAGGGTACCCAGCACCGGGGAGCTGTTTTTT. Its translation is CASSRVPSTGELFF. Drawing the rest from reference TRBV5-6 and TRBJ2-2, the complete variable domain is DAGVTQSPTHLIKTRGQQVTLRCSPKSGHDTVSWYQQALGQGPQFIFQYYEEEERQRGNFPDRFSGHQFPNYSSELNVNALLLGDSALYLCASSRVPSTGELFFGEGSRLTVL.

This clonotype was observed at least ten times. The chain links TRBV12-3 or TRBV12-4 to TRBJ2-1; 9 bases are a match to TRBD1. J was trimmed by 8 bases and V by 3 bases; bases with no gene match: 5. The CDR3 is made up of 14 amino acids. The CDR3 region has the DNA TGTGCCAGCAGTTTGGGACAGGGTAGGGATGAGCAGTTCTTC. This codes for CASSLGQGRDEQFF.

This clonotype appeared many times. This rearrangement joins TRBV29-1 to TRBJ2-5; D call uncertain. V lost 4 bases and J lost 2, with 11 bases in between. Germline V gene sequence: CDR1 SQVTM, CDR2 ANQGSEA. The CDR3 length is 13 residues. CDR3 in DNA: TGCAGCGTTGGGGCGTCAGCTCAAGAGACCCAGTACTTC. Translating gives CSVGASAQETQYF.

This clonotype has a count of ten or more. V usage is TRBV15 and J usage is TRBJ2-3; a weak D match, TRBD2 (5 bases). Trimming took 6 bases from V and 1 from J, leaving 17 bases between them. Germline V lookup: CDR1 LNHNV, CDR2 YYDKDF (reference sequence). CDR3 length equals 16 residues. In DNA, the CDR3 is TGTGCCACCAGGAAGAGAGGGCTTCGGGGCACAGATACGCAGTATTTT. Translation gives CATRKRGLRGTDTQYF. The whole variable domain, filled in from reference TRBV15 and TRBJ2-3, reads DAMVIQNPRYQVTQFGKPVTLSCSQTLNHNVMYWYQQKSSQAPKLLFHYYDKDFNNEADTPDNFQSRRPNTSFCFLDIRSPGLGDTAMYLCATRKRGLRGTDTQYFGPGTRLTVL.

This chain uses TRBV6-6 with TRBJ2-1; weak D call: TRBD1 (5 bases). Germline V gene data show CDR1 as MNHNY and CDR2 as SVGAGI (reference sequence). V was cut by 2 bases and J by 2 bases, with 16 bases left in between. CDR3 length: 17 amino acids. The DNA for the CDR3 is TGTGCCAGCAGTTACGTTCTGGGGCTCACAACCTACAATGAGCAGTTCTTC. Protein: CASSYVLGLTTYNEQFF.

Concerning this clonotype: This may be a read error: a much more frequent sequence differs by one nucleotide. This chain uses TRBV20-1 with TRBJ1-5; 11 bases fit TRBD1. The CDR3 spans 16 residues. Germline V lookup: CDR1 DFQATT, CDR2 SNEGSKA (reference sequence). V gave up 3 bases and J gave up 7 bases; unmatched junction bases: 11. The CDR3 loop reads CSASGTGGGSRQPQHF. CDR3 DNA sequence: TGCAGTGCTAGCGGGACAGGGGGAGGGTCGAGGCAGCCCCAGCATTTT.

This clonotype has only a few counts. The J gene is TRBJ2-7, the V gene TRBV6-6; D assignment may be TRBD1 or TRBD2 (6 bases each). Germline values: CDR1 MNHNY, CDR2 SVGAGI (reference sequence). V lost 5 bases and J 6 bases, leaving 11 bases between the germline ends. CDR3 length: 12 amino acids. CDR3 amino acids: CASSHGGSEQYF. The CDR3 coding sequence is TGTGCCAGCAGTCACGGGGGCTCCGAGCAGTACTTC.

There are many counts of this clonotype. This chain joins TRBV6-6 and TRBJ1-4, with TRBD1 as a possible D gene (5 bases). V was clipped by 1 base and J by 5 bases, with 11 bases between them. This CDR3 has 15 residues. Germline V CDR1 and CDR2: MNHNY, SVGAGI (reference sequence). CDR3: CASSYFGQTNEKLFF. The CDR3 coding sequence is TGTGCCAGCAGTTACTTCGGACAAACGAATGAAAAACTGTTTTTT.

Remarks on this clonotype: A clone one base away is much larger, so this may be a read error. V and J are TRBV10-3 and TRBJ2-5; 12 bases line up with TRBD2. The CDR3 has 16 residues. V shed 10 bases, J shed 4 bases, and the junction held 13 bases outside the gene matches. Germline V gene lookup returns CDR1 ENHRY and CDR2 SYGVKD. CDR3 DNA: TGTGCCAGCAGCTCGACTAGCGGGAGAGTCCGAGAGACCCAGTACTTC. Translating it yields CASSSTSGRVRETQYF.

This clonotype was seen ten or more times. The rearrangement links TRBV5-1 to TRBJ1-2, with D uncertain. The V and J ends lost 0 bases and 5 bases respectively, with 11 bases between them. Germline CDR1 SGHRS, CDR2 YFSETQ. The CDR3 consists of 14 residues. The CDR3 DNA reads as TGCGCCAGCAGCTTGGTGGGCAGGTCATATGGCTACACCTTC. Translating gives CASSLVGRSYGYTF.

This clonotype has ten or more counts. The V and J genes are TRBV6-5 and TRBJ1-6; D not resolved. The length of the CDR3 is 14 residues. Trimming cost V 6 bases and J 9 bases, with 15 bases left between them. Germline lookup yields CDR1 MNHEY and CDR2 SVGAGI. CDR3 nucleotide sequence: TGTGCCAGCAGGCCCGAATTTTGGGGTTCACCCCTCCACTTT. Protein: CASRPEFWGSPLHF.

On this clonotype: Lacking the conserved final phenylalanine or tryptophan, this CDR3 likely reflects a read error. It is unclear where the CDR3 begins or ends on the DNA, so no DNA is shown, and the CDR3 is as TCRdb lists it. CDR3 in amino acids: CSADPPGQGVFHTS. V is TRBV20-1 and J is TRBJ1-2; TRBD1 is the table's D call, not checked against the DNA. Germline V gene lookup returns CDR1 DFQATT and CDR2 SNEGSKA (reference sequence). The CDR3 is 14 amino acids in total, end residues counted.

The chain carries TRBV7-2 and TRBJ2-3, with 8 bases identical to TRBD2. J lost 1 base, V lost 5 bases, and 5 bases had no gene match. Germline-derived CDR1 and CDR2 are SGHTA and FQGNSA. The CDR3 extends over 15 amino acids. CDR3: CASSILRGGTDTQYF. As DNA, the CDR3 is TGTGCCAGCAGCATCCTGCGGGGGGGCACAGATACGCAGTATTTT. Supplemented by reference TRBV7-2 and TRBJ2-3, the full variable domain reads GAGVSQSPSNKVTEKGKDVELRCDPISGHTALYWYRQSLGQGLEFLIYFQGNSAPDKSGLPSDRFSAERTGGSVSTLTIQRTQQEDSAVYLCASSILRGGTDTQYFGPGTRLTVL.

This clonotype was detected many times. The CDR3 spells CSVDSGYTF. The DNA for the CDR3 is TGCAGCGTTGACAGTGGCTACACCTTC. V and J are TRBV29-1 and TRBJ1-2; D unresolved. V was pared by 3 bases and J by 7 bases, with 3 bases between. Looked up from germline, CDR1 is SQVTM and CDR2 is ANQGSEA. This CDR3 is built from 9 residues.

This clonotype was counted many times. V is TRBV15 and J is TRBJ2-3; D might be TRBD1 or TRBD2, each matching 5 bases. The ends were cut back, 1 base at V and 4 bases at J, with 15 bases in the middle. The CDR3 is 16 amino acids. From germline, CDR1 is LNHNV and CDR2 YYDKDF (reference sequence). CDR3 loop: CATSRGRDPAPDTQYF. CDR3 nucleotide sequence: TGTGCCACCAGCAGAGGCCGGGACCCGGCCCCAGATACGCAGTATTTT.

This clonotype was counted ten times or more. The V and J genes are TRBV5-1 and TRBJ1-6; D remains ambiguous. V gave up 0 bases and J gave up 10 bases, with 11 bases separating them. Germline CDR1 and CDR2: SGHRS and YFSETQ. This CDR3 has 14 residues. In DNA form, the CDR3 reads TGCGCCAGCAGCTTGGAAGGTCATGGGTCACCCCTCCACTTT. Its translation is CASSLEGHGSPLHF.

This clonotype was recorded at least ten times. V and J are TRBV7-8 and TRBJ2-7, with 7 bases fitting TRBD1. With 6 bases clipped from V and 3 bases from J, the junction kept 11 bases outside the gene matches. The germline V gene encodes CDR1 SGHVS and CDR2 FQNEAQ. The length of the CDR3 is 15 residues. The CDR3 nucleotides are TGTGCCAGCAGACTTACGGGACAGATTCACTACGAGCAGTACTTC. Translated: CASRLTGQIHYEQYF. Based on the CDR3 plus reference TRBV7-8 and TRBJ2-7, the full variable domain is GAGVSQSPRYKVAKRGQDVALRCDPISGHVSLFWYQQALGQGPEFLTYFQNEAQLDKSGLPSDRFFAERPEGSVSTLKIQRTQQEDSAVYLCASRLTGQIHYEQYFGPGTRLTVT.

This sequence joins TRBV2 and TRBJ2-5; TRBD2 is a possible D gene (7 bases). Trimming pared 11 bases from V and 14 bases from J, leaving 30 bases between. The CDR3 length is 14 residues. Germline CDR1 is SNHLY and CDR2 is FYNNEI. The CDR3 sequence: CALGGRERGEAPYF. CDR3 coding DNA: TGTGCCCTCGGGGGGCGGGAGAGGGGGGAGGCCCCATACTTC.

A few counts support this clonotype. DNA for the CDR3: TGTGCCAGCAGCTTCGACATGGGGACTGAAGCTTTCTTT. Its translation is CASSFDMGTEAFF. The chain joins TRBV11-2 to TRBJ1-1; D is ambiguous. V lost 3 bases and J lost 5, with 10 bases in between. The CDR3 has 13 amino acids. Germline V gene data show CDR1 as SGHAT and CDR2 as FQNNGV.

This clonotype came up many times. The chain couples TRBV10-3 to TRBJ2-3; weak D call: TRBD2 (6 bases). Germline CDR1 reads ENHRY; CDR2 reads SYGVKD. V lost 6 bases and J lost 0, with 13 bases in between. CDR3 size: 15 residues. The CDR3 DNA is TGTGCCATCAGATATCGGGAGAGGAGCACAGATACGCAGTATTTT. Translation: CAIRYRERSTDTQYF.

This clonotype showed up many times. The chain carries TRBV20-1 and TRBJ2-7; D unresolved. The germline gives CDR1 DFQATT, CDR2 SNEGSKA (reference sequence). The CDR3 is 14 amino acids. V was cut by 2 bases and J by 2 bases, with 13 bases left in between. The CDR3 nucleotides are TGCAGTGCTAGACCCGAGGAGTTGGCCTACGAGCAGTACTTC. Translating it yields CSARPEELAYEQYF.

On this clonotype: This sequence may be a read error, since a much larger clone differs from it by one base. Because the CDR3 is missing its conserved closing phenylalanine or tryptophan, this is likely a read error. The chain employs TRBV6-1 and TRBJ2-7; no clear D gene. Trimming pared 4 bases from V and 5 bases from J, leaving 9 bases between. This CDR3 spans 12 amino acids. The germline CDR1 and CDR2 sequences are MNHNS and SASEGT. This CDR3 is CASSAGWDEQYL. The CDR3 nucleotides are TGTGCCAGCAGTGCGGGTTGGGACGAGCAGTACCTC.

This clonotype was seen at least ten times. The genes are TRBV4-2 and TRBJ2-7; 10 bases line up with TRBD2. J was trimmed by 4 bases and V by 1 base; bases with no gene match: 10. From germline, CDR1 is LGHNA and CDR2 YNFKEQ. The length of the CDR3 is 17 residues. This CDR3 is CASSQGARAGGPYEQYF. Written as DNA, the CDR3 is TGTGCCAGCAGCCAAGGAGCCAGAGCGGGAGGGCCATACGAGCAGTACTTC.

Concerning this clonotype itself: Just one base apart from a much larger clone, this may be a read error. This chain links TRBV5-4 with TRBJ2-2; 8 bases agree with TRBD2. Trimming took 1 base from V and 7 from J; bases not matched to a gene: 12. The CDR3 runs to 17 residues. Germline V gene lookup returns CDR1 SGHNT and CDR2 YYREEE (reference sequence). The CDR3 DNA is TGTGCCAGCAGCTTGTACGGGATTAGCGGGACGGGCGGGGAGCTGTTTTTT. It yields the protein CASSLYGISGTGGELFF.

This clonotype was seen repeatedly, ten times or more. This chain joins TRBV19 and TRBJ2-7; D might be TRBD1 or TRBD2, each matching 5 bases. From germline, CDR1 is LNHDA and CDR2 SQIVND (reference sequence). This CDR3 is built from 13 residues. V lost 3 bases and J 4 bases, leaving 10 bases between the germline ends. CDR3 coding DNA: TGTGCCAGTAGTATCGGGACCCCGTACGAGCAGTACTTC. Translation: CASSIGTPYEQYF.